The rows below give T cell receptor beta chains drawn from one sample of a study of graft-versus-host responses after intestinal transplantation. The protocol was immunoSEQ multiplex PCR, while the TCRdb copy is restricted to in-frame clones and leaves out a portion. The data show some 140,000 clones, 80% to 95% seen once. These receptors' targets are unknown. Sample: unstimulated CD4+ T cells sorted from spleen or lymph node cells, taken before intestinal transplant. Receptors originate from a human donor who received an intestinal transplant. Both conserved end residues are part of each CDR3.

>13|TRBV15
CATSPGTSDIQYF
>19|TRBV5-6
CASSDLAGGVQGGANVLTF
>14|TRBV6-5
CASSLTRFYGEQFF
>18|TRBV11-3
CASSPTSAELSGANVLTF
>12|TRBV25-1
CASRAFIGTQYF
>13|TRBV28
CASSLGAYNEQFF
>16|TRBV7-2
CASNTRPPGGLNGYTF
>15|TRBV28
CASSLLGQPAKEQYF
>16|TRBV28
CASSPTPGSSNQPQHF
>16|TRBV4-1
CASSQDVGAIGYEQYF
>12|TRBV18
CASSLVTDTQYF
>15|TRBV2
CASRRTAATNEKLFF
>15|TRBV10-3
CAISPDRGSSYEQYF
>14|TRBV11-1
CASSLRTSGYEQYF
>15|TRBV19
CASSPPGRGGTEAFF
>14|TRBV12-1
CASPTHHTSGEQFF
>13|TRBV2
CASSYDGNEKLFF
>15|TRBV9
CASSGGLGGTDTQYF
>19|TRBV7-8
CASSLERFLAGESYNEQFF
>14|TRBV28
CASTPGGAAQPQHF
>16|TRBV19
CASTPRGQTMNTEAFF
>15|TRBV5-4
CASTAYEARRTEAFF
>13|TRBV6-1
CASSDQTGATIYF
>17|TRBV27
CASSLTVGLAGEHEQFF
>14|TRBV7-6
CASSLETGVYEQYF
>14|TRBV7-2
CASRTREGVGELFF
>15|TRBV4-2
CASSPYLTAPYEQYF
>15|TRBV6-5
CASSPTGTRDQPQHF
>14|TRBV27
CASSKQDRDYEQFF
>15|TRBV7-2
CASSSLSGGPYEQYF
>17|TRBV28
CASSQPTYVGITYEQYF
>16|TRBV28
CASSLGGQLSNYGYTF
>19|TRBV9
CASSVSILAGDWDTGELFF
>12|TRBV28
CASTSPPYEQYF
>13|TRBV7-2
CASSWGSAETQYF
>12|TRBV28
CASSPLTYEQYF
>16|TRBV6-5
CASSYATSSKYNEQFF
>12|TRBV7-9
CASSSTGEGQYF
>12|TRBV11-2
CASSLDLETQYF
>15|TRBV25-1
CASSESGLVLSQQYF
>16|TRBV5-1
CASSLEAGPGANVLTF
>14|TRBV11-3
CASSNTGERDEQYF
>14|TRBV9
CASSPRLGRETQYF